Listed here is a single T cell receptor beta chain. Trimming took 4 bases from V and 6 from J; bases not matched to a gene: 8. The CDR3 extends over 15 amino acids. The germline CDR1 and CDR2 sequences are ENHRY and SYGVKD. This record belongs to a study of blood T cell repertoires in COVID-19. Looking at the study overall: The cDNA or gDNA used as material had been derived from T cells, B-cell-depleted T cells, or PBMCs.

The method was immunoSEQ multiplex PCR; TCRdb's version includes in-frame clones alone and lacks a portion of them. Among a few hundred thousand clones listed, about 82% were seen once. V usage is TRBV10-3 and J usage is TRBJ2-1, with 8 bases aligning to TRBD1. The sample comprised peripheral blood. This TCR was recovered from a woman in her 50s with acute or convalescent COVID-19. DNA of the CDR3: TGTGCCATCAGTGGTGGACAGGGTGGGGGCAATGAGCAGTTCTTC. This codes for CAISGGQGGGNEQFF.